The next 31 T cell receptor beta chains were all read from a single sample in a study of T-cell memory formation after mild COVID-19. MiXCR, applied by TCRdb to the 5' RACE reads, yields one record per CDR3 protein. Among 190,000 or so distinct CDR3 sequences listed, roughly a fifth were seen once. The sequencing sample was made of PBMCs or a T cell subset sorted from them (not recorded which). The receptors were gathered from an adult woman who had mild COVID-19 (a few samples of this study predate the infection). Cell type and time point are not known.

This clonotype was detected a few times. The chain employs TRBV7-9 and TRBJ2-1; perhaps TRBD2 as D (6 bases). The CDR3 totals 15 residues. The V and J ends lost 4 bases and 0 bases respectively, with 10 bases between them. Germline V gene lookup returns CDR1 SEHNR and CDR2 FQNEAQ (reference sequence). The CDR3 sequence is CASSWRDLSYNEQFF. The CDR3 bases are TGTGCCAGCAGCTGGAGGGACCTCTCCTACAATGAGCAGTTCTTC. The full variable domain, its missing parts supplied by reference TRBV7-9 and TRBJ2-1, is DTGVSQNPRHKITKRGQNVTFRCDPISEHNRLYWYRQTLGQGPEFLTYFQNEAQLEKSRLLSDRFSAERPKGSFSTLEIQRTEQGDSAMYLCASSWRDLSYNEQFFGPGTRLTVL.

This clonotype came up a few times. The chain employs TRBV7-9 and TRBJ2-1, with 7 positions matching TRBD2. Germline V CDR1 and CDR2: SEHNR, FQNEAQ (reference sequence). The CDR3 is 16 amino acids. With 5 bases clipped from V and 0 bases from J, the junction kept 7 bases outside the gene matches. Here the CDR3 reads CASSPQRGPSYNEQFF. The CDR3 DNA follows: TGTGCCAGCAGCCCCCAGCGGGGTCCCTCCTACAATGAGCAGTTCTTC.

The chain joins TRBV7-9 to TRBJ1-2, with D maybe TRBD1 (6 bases). From germline, CDR1 is SEHNR and CDR2 FQNEAQ (reference sequence). The CDR3 covers 15 residues. V lost 3 bases to trimming and J lost 5 bases, with 16 bases between them. The CDR3 sequence is CASSFTDRNGYGYTF. The CDR3 DNA follows: TGTGCCAGCAGCTTTACCGACAGGAATGGGTATGGCTACACCTTC.

This clonotype has ten or more counts. The rearrangement links TRBV6-4 to TRBJ2-1; TRBD1 aligns across 10 bases. Germline V gives CDR1 MRHNA, CDR2 SNTAGT. The CDR3 loop spans 15 amino acids. Losses at the gene ends were 4 bases for V and 6 bases for J; bases not matched to a gene: 6. This CDR3 is CASSADRGSGNEQFF. CDR3 coding DNA: TGTGCCAGCAGTGCGGACAGGGGGTCGGGCAATGAGCAGTTCTTC.

This clonotype was detected ten times or more. The chain recombines TRBV29-1 with TRBJ1-1, with 7 nucleotides matching TRBD1. Germline lookup yields CDR1 SQVTM and CDR2 ANQGSEA. J was trimmed by 3 bases and V by 6 bases; bases with no gene match: 10. The CDR3 is 14 residues long. The CDR3 here is CSVDQGTEDTEAFF. DNA of the CDR3: TGCAGCGTGGACCAAGGGACAGAGGACACTGAAGCTTTCTTT.

This chain connects TRBV5-1 to TRBJ2-6; 7 positions match TRBD1. The germline V gene has CDR1 SGHRS and CDR2 YFSETQ. The CDR3 has 19 amino acids. Germline trimming cut 5 bases from V and 4 bases from J; bases unmatched to any gene: 18. The CDR3 nucleotides are TGCGCCAGCAGTTCCTCCCCCCAGGGGGTCCTCCGAGGGGCCAACGTCCTGACTTTC. This translates into CASSSSPQGVLRGANVLTF.

The chain carries TRBV2 and TRBJ1-2; D ambiguous. The CDR3 runs 15 residues. CDR1 is SNHLY and CDR2 is FYNNEI in the germline V gene. The V end was cut by 6 bases, the J end by 4 bases, with 18 bases between. The CDR3 DNA sequence: TGTGCCAGCAGACCCCCGAGGACGGAAATCTATGGCTACACCTTC. Translated: CASRPPRTEIYGYTF.

This clonotype was seen a few times. The chain uses TRBV3-1 and TRBJ2-7; weak D call: TRBD2 (6 bases). The germline CDR1 and CDR2 sequences are LGHDT and YNNKEL (reference sequence). The CDR3 contains 17 residues. Trimming removed 0 bases from V and 2 bases from J, with 17 bases in between. CDR3 sequence: CASSQDRGRGYPYEQYF. The CDR3 DNA reads as TGTGCCAGCAGCCAAGATAGGGGTCGGGGGTACCCCTACGAGCAGTACTTC.

The chain has TRBV27 and TRBJ2-1; TRBD2 matches 9 bases. This CDR3 contains 14 residues. V was pared by 4 bases and J by 5 bases, with 3 bases of the junction left unmatched. Looked up from germline, CDR1 is MNHEY and CDR2 is SMNVEV (reference sequence). CDR3 region: CASSSGTSHNEQFF. CDR3 sequence (DNA): TGTGCCAGCAGTTCCGGGACTAGCCACAATGAGCAGTTCTTC.

This clonotype was seen a handful of times. The chain links TRBV20-1 to TRBJ2-7; TRBD2 agrees at 10 bases. V lost 0 bases to trimming and J lost 3 bases; unmatched junction nucleotides: 5. Germline V gene lookup returns CDR1 DFQATT and CDR2 SNEGSKA (reference sequence). The CDR3 loop spans 15 amino acids. CDR3 sequence reads: CSAREIAGGNYEQYF. Here the CDR3 DNA reads TGCAGTGCTAGAGAGATAGCGGGGGGTAACTACGAGCAGTACTTC.

This clonotype appeared a few times. The genes are TRBV5-4 and TRBJ2-3, with TRBD1 identical over 9 bases. CDR1 and CDR2 from the germline V gene are SGHNT and YYREEE (reference sequence). This CDR3 is built from 16 residues. The V gene end was trimmed by 3 bases and the J gene end by 2 bases; junction bases not matched to a gene: 7. As DNA, the CDR3 is TGTGCCAGCAGCTACAGGGGGCTTCAACTCACAGATACGCAGTATTTT. As protein: CASSYRGLQLTDTQYF. The full variable domain, rest sourced from reference TRBV5-4 and TRBJ2-3, is ETGVTQSPTHLIKTRGQQVTLRCSSQSGHNTVSWYQQALGQGPQFIFQYYREEENGRGNFPPRFSGLQFPNYSSELNVNALELDDSALYLCASSYRGLQLTDTQYFGPGTRLTVL.

The V and J genes are TRBV20-1 and TRBJ2-1; D might be TRBD2 (5 bases). The CDR3 has 14 residues. Germline lookup yields CDR1 DFQATT and CDR2 SNEGSKA (reference sequence). Trimming shortened V by 0 bases and J by 9 bases, and 15 bases separated the two germline ends. The CDR3 region is CSARDITGVGEQFF. The CDR3 region has the DNA TGCAGTGCTAGAGATATAACCGGGGTTGGTGAGCAGTTCTTC.

The J gene is TRBJ2-3, the V gene TRBV7-6; 7 bases align to TRBD2. The junction had 8 bases not matched to a gene; V was cut back by 2 bases and J by 6 bases. Germline CDR1 is SGHVS and CDR2 is FNYEAQ. The length of the CDR3 is 15 residues. The CDR3 is CASSLLGGGIDTQYF. The CDR3 coding sequence is TGTGCCAGCAGCTTACTTGGCGGGGGAATTGATACGCAGTATTTT.

This chain connects TRBV29-1 to TRBJ2-7; D unresolved. CDR1 SQVTM and CDR2 ANQGSEA come from the germline V gene. There are 14 residues in the CDR3. Deletions cut 7 bases from V and 3 bases from J, with 19 bases between. This CDR3 reads CSAVTVGMVYEQYF. The CDR3 nucleotides are TGCAGCGCCGTGACGGTAGGGATGGTCTACGAGCAGTACTTC.

The V and J genes are TRBV4-3 and TRBJ1-2, with TRBD1 matching over 8 bases. The CDR3 loop spans 17 amino acids. The ends lost 4 bases at V and 6 bases at J; junction bases unmatched: 16. Germline CDR1 reads LGHNA; CDR2 reads YSLEER. The CDR3 sequence: CASSLRGQGAELDGYTF. The CDR3 region has the DNA TGCGCCAGCAGCCTCAGGGGGCAGGGGGCAGAACTAGATGGCTACACCTTC.

CDR3 bases: TGTGCCAGCAGTTTATACGGCTACACCTTC. This translates into CASSLYGYTF. This chain links TRBV12-3 or TRBV12-4 with TRBJ1-2; unclear D gene. V was shortened by 2 bases and J by 8 bases, with 3 bases between the two germline ends. The CDR3 is 10 residues long.

This chain links TRBV12-3 or TRBV12-4 with TRBJ2-3, with D perhaps TRBD1 or TRBD2 (6 bases each). CDR3 length: 15 residues. V lost 6 bases to trimming and J lost 3 bases, with 16 bases between them. The CDR3 region is CASSRGGSLTDTQYF. CDR3 nucleotides: TGTGCCAGCAGCCGAGGGGGGTCGCTGACAGATACGCAGTATTTT.

This clonotype was recorded a few times. V is TRBV12-5 and J is TRBJ2-2; no reliable D call. V gave up 2 bases and J gave up 1 base, with 2 bases separating them. CDR1 and CDR2 from the germline V gene are LGHNT and FRNRAP. CDR3 length: 13 residues. CDR3 sequence reads: CASGLWNTGELFF. For the CDR3, the DNA is TGTGCTAGTGGTTTGTGGAACACCGGGGAGCTGTTTTTT.

This clonotype was detected a few times. The gene calls are TRBV9 and TRBJ2-7, with TRBD2 identical over 8 bases. CDR3 length: 14 residues. J gave up 3 bases and V 3 bases, and 5 bases lay outside the gene matches. Germline V lookup: CDR1 SGDLS, CDR2 YYNGEE. The CDR3 DNA is TGTGCCAGCAGCGGACACGGGGGGGACTACGAGCAGTACTTC. Translation gives CASSGHGGDYEQYF.

This clonotype has more than one count but fewer than ten. The gene calls are TRBV7-8 and TRBJ2-7; 7 nucleotides match TRBD2. The J segment lost 3 bases and the V segment lost 3 bases, leaving 5 bases of the junction unmatched. The CDR3 is 14 residues long. Looked up from germline, CDR1 is SGHVS and CDR2 is FQNEAQ. The CDR3 bases are TGTGCCAGCAGCTTCAGCGGGGTCCGCTACGAGCAGTACTTC. This codes for CASSFSGVRYEQYF.

The chain is built from TRBV27 and TRBJ1-1, with D unresolved. Germline CDR1 MNHEY, CDR2 SMNVEV (reference sequence). Deletions cut 6 bases from V and 0 bases from J, with 5 bases between. The CDR3 spans 12 residues. The CDR3 loop is CASRAMNTEAFF. The CDR3 bases are TGTGCCAGCAGGGCCATGAACACTGAAGCTTTCTTT.

The V gene is TRBV7-6, the J gene TRBJ1-2, with D unclear. From germline, CDR1 is SGHVS and CDR2 FNYEAQ. The CDR3 spans 16 residues. Trimming took 5 bases from V and 8 from J, leaving 24 bases between them. Written as DNA, the CDR3 is TGTGCCAGCAGCCCCGTACTTTCGCTATCCGTGAGGGGCTACACCTTC. Translation gives CASSPVLSLSVRGYTF.

This clonotype has a handful of counts. This rearrangement joins TRBV5-1 to TRBJ2-7, with 11 positions matching TRBD1. V was clipped by 1 base and J by 5 bases; unmatched bases: 14. Germline values: CDR1 SGHRS, CDR2 YFSETQ. The CDR3 sequence is 18 residues long. Here the CDR3 reads CASSLPIHLGQGVDEQYF. CDR3 coding DNA: TGCGCCAGCAGCTTGCCGATTCATTTGGGACAGGGGGTCGACGAGCAGTACTTC.

The J gene is TRBJ1-2, the V gene TRBV12-3 or TRBV12-4; D may be TRBD1 (5 bases). This CDR3 region has 12 residues. Trimming shortened V by 3 bases and J by 8 bases, and 10 bases separated the two germline ends. The CDR3 DNA is TGTGCCAGCAGTTTCACAGGCCTCGGCTACACCTTC. This encodes CASSFTGLGYTF.

This clonotype was seen only a few times. This rearrangement joins TRBV5-6 to TRBJ2-5; TRBD1 agrees at 8 bases. The CDR3 consists of 15 residues. With V trimmed by 3 bases and J by 2 bases, 6 bases remained unmatched. Germline V gene lookup returns CDR1 SGHDT and CDR2 YYEEEE. The chain's CDR3 is CASSSTTGEQETQYF. CDR3 nucleotides: TGTGCCAGCAGCTCCACGACAGGGGAACAAGAGACCCAGTACTTC.

This clonotype was seen more than once but under ten times. J is TRBJ2-3 and V is TRBV5-6, with 9 nucleotides matching TRBD2. The CDR3 totals 15 residues. Germline values: CDR1 SGHDT, CDR2 YYEEEE. With 4 bases clipped from V and 6 bases from J, the junction kept 9 bases outside the gene matches. The CDR3 protein is CASSPPGTSRDTQYF. CDR3 in DNA: TGTGCCAGCAGCCCCCCCGGGACTAGCCGGGATACGCAGTATTTT.

This rearrangement joins TRBV9 to TRBJ2-7, with 7 positions matching TRBD1. The germline CDR1 and CDR2 sequences are SGDLS and YYNGEE. V trimming: 4 bases; J trimming: 4 bases; junction bases outside the gene matches: 8. The CDR3 loop spans 14 amino acids. The CDR3 DNA follows: TGTGCCAGCAGCATGACAGGGAAAACGTACGAGCAGTACTTC. As protein: CASSMTGKTYEQYF.

The CDR3 bases are TGTGCCAGCAGCTCCAAAGATTGGGATACGCAGTATTTT. This encodes CASSSKDWDTQYF. This sequence joins TRBV9 and TRBJ2-3; D remains ambiguous. Germline-derived CDR1 and CDR2 are SGDLS and YYNGEE. The V end was cut by 4 bases, the J end by 6 bases, with 12 bases between. CDR3 length: 13 residues.

This clonotype appeared a few times. This chain joins TRBV15 and TRBJ2-1, with a possible D match to TRBD1 (5 bases). The CDR3 loop spans 14 amino acids. The ends were cut back, 1 base at V and 10 bases at J, with 14 bases in the middle. CDR1 is LNHNV and CDR2 is YYDKDF in the germline V gene (reference sequence). CDR3 region: CATSRAAGKIEQFF. The CDR3 region has the DNA TGTGCCACCAGCAGAGCGGCAGGGAAGATAGAGCAGTTCTTC.

This clonotype was recorded a few times. The V gene is TRBV12-3 or TRBV12-4, the J gene TRBJ2-7; 10 nucleotides line up with TRBD2. The CDR3 loop spans 12 amino acids. V lost 7 bases to trimming and J lost 10 bases; unmatched junction nucleotides: 7. The CDR3 DNA reads as TGTGCCAGCACACCCGGGACTAGCGATCAGTACTTC. Encoded protein: CASTPGTSDQYF.

This clonotype was observed a handful of times. This chain uses TRBV20-1 with TRBJ2-7; 8 bases agree with TRBD1. The trim removed 6 bases at V and 0 bases at J, leaving 7 bases unmatched. The CDR3 sequence is 14 residues long. The V gene's germline CDR1 is DFQATT and CDR2 SNEGSKA (reference sequence). Here the CDR3 DNA reads TGCAGTGCAACCGACAGGGGTATCTCCTACGAGCAGTACTTC. Protein product: CSATDRGISYEQYF.